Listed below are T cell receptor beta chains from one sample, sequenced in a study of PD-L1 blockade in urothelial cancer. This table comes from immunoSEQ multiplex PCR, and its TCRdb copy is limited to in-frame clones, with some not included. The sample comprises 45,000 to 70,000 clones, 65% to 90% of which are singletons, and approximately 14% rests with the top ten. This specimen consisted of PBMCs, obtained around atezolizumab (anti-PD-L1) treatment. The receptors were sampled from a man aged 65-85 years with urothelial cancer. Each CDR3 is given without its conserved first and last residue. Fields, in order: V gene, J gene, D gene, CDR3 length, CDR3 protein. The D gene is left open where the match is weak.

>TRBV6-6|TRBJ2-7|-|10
ASSWSRNEQY
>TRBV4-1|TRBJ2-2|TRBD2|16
ASSRGLAGGPNTGELF
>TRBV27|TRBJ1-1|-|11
ASIGGLRTEAF
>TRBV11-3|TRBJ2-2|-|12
ASSLGGNTGELF
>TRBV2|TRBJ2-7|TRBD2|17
ASIPGTSGGGASPYEQY
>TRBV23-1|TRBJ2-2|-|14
ASSQRLSPNTGELF
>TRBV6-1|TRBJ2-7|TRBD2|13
ASSGGGAGSYEQY
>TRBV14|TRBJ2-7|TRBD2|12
ASSELAGAYEQY
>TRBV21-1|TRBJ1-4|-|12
ASSNQGQGEKLF
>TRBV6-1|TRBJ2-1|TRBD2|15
ASSEETSGPSYNEQF
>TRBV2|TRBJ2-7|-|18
ASSEALLGNQGGADYEQY
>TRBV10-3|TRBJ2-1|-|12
AISAVPSYNEQF
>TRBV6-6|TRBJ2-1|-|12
ASSYRPGTNEQF
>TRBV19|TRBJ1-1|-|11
ASSLPGMGGAF
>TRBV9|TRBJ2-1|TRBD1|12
ASSAFYRGGEQF
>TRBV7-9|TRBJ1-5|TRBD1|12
ASSKQGAGQPQH
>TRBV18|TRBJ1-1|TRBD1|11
ASLGQANTEAF
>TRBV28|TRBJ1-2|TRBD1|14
ASSLGGGQVRSGYT